These 15 T cell receptor beta chains came from one sample sequenced in a study of shared clonotypes between healthy human individuals. Method: immunoSEQ multiplex PCR; TCRdb's copy keeps in-frame clones and lacks some. The sample lists more than 2,000,000 clones; 85% to 95% were seen once. The sample was naive CD4+ T cells sorted from blood. Regarding subset: CD45RA+ positively selected. The receptors here all came from a man between 18 and 35 years old in good health.

The chain joins TRBV6-6 to TRBJ1-5; 9 nucleotides line up with TRBD1. Germline V CDR1 and CDR2: MNHNY, SVGAGI (reference sequence). V dropped 4 bases and J dropped 6; count of bases not matched to a gene: 10. The CDR3 has 16 amino acids. CDR3 loop: CASSSAGTGRAQPQHF. The CDR3, as DNA: TGTGCCAGCAGTTCGGCCGGGACAGGGAGGGCTCAGCCCCAGCATTTT.

The chain is built from TRBV6-1 and TRBJ2-1, with TRBD2 identical over 8 bases. This CDR3 contains 13 residues. The trim removed 2 bases at V and 12 bases at J, leaving 6 bases unmatched. Germline CDR1 and CDR2: MNHNS and SASEGT. The DNA of the CDR3 is TGTGCCAGCAGTGAATTTCCCCGGGAGGGGCAGTTCTTC. Encoded protein: CASSEFPREGQFF.

This clone was counted only a few times. V is TRBV27 and J is TRBJ1-5; D is perhaps TRBD1 (5 bases). Germline values: CDR1 MNHEY, CDR2 SMNVEV (reference sequence). V was trimmed by 6 bases and J by 4 bases, leaving 13 bases between them. This CDR3 region has 14 residues. The CDR3 region has the DNA TGTGCCAGCAGCCTAACGGGGGTGAATCAGCCCCAGCATTTT. Amino acid sequence: CASSLTGVNQPQHF.

A few counts support this clone. The rearrangement links TRBV30 to TRBJ1-6; weak D call: TRBD1 (5 bases). Germline CDR1 is GTSNPN and CDR2 is SVGIG (reference sequence). V was trimmed by 8 bases and J by 8 bases, leaving 16 bases between them. CDR3 length: 13 amino acids. CDR3 amino acids: CAGGRGVDSPLHF. Written as DNA, the CDR3 is TGTGCCGGAGGAAGGGGCGTCGATTCACCCCTCCACTTT.

Here the CDR3 reads CAISDLRTGGSYNEQFF. The CDR3 DNA is TGTGCCATCAGTGACCTCCGGACCGGCGGCTCCTACAATGAGCAGTTCTTC. The V gene is TRBV10-3, the J gene TRBJ2-1; D is uncertain. V lost 3 bases, J lost 0 bases, and 15 bases lay in between. The CDR3 runs 17 residues. Germline CDR1 reads ENHRY; CDR2 reads SYGVKD.

This chain joins TRBV5-1 and TRBJ2-3; 10 nucleotides align to TRBD2. The V and J ends lost 4 bases and 6 bases, in that order; junction bases with no gene match: 5. Germline V gives CDR1 SGHRS, CDR2 YFSETQ. This CDR3 spans 14 amino acids. CDR3 DNA sequence: TGCGCCAGCAGCATTGGACTAGCGGAGGATACGCAGTATTTT. Its protein product is CASSIGLAEDTQYF.

Of note for this clone: The final CDR3 position lacks the conserved phenylalanine or tryptophan, pointing to a likely read error. Because the CDR3's place on the DNA is in doubt, the DNA is left out and the CDR3 is given as listed by TCRdb. The V call is TRBV14, the J call TRBJ1-5; TRBD1, the D gene given by the table, was not confirmed from the DNA. Germline CDR1 reads SGHDN; CDR2 reads FVKESK. The length of the CDR3 is 10 amino acids, counting both ends. CDR3 amino acids: CASSQRWTGA.

This clone was counted a single time. The chain employs TRBV9 and TRBJ2-7; TRBD1 matches at 8 bases. The CDR3 runs 14 residues. J was trimmed by 4 bases and V by 3 bases; bases with no gene match: 6. CDR1 is SGDLS, CDR2 YYNGEE, per germline. In DNA, the CDR3 is TGTGCCAGCAGCGAGGGACAGGCGAAATACGAGCAGTACTTC. Translated, it gives CASSEGQAKYEQYF.

Points on this clone: Additional DNA sequences in this sample encode the identical CDR3. This rearrangement joins TRBV7-2 to TRBJ1-6, with D possibly being TRBD1 (6 bases). There are 15 residues in the CDR3. Trimming left V 1 base short and J 5 bases short, with 9 bases between. The germline gives CDR1 SGHTA, CDR2 FQGNSA. Written as DNA, the CDR3 is TGTGCCAGCAGCTTAGGCAGGGGACATAATTCACCCCTCCACTTT. Residues: CASSLGRGHNSPLHF.

The rearrangement links TRBV15 to TRBJ2-1; TRBD2 matches at 7 bases. Per germline, CDR1 LNHNV and CDR2 YYDKDF (reference sequence). There are 15 residues in the CDR3. V dropped 0 bases and J dropped 5; count of bases not matched to a gene: 4. The CDR3 loop is CATSRDGLGDNEQFF. The CDR3 bases are TGTGCCACCAGCAGAGATGGACTAGGAGACAATGAGCAGTTCTTC.

The chain links TRBV6-6 to TRBJ1-2; 9 nucleotides match TRBD1. The CDR3 runs 15 residues. V was clipped by 5 bases and J by 6 bases; unmatched bases: 10. Germline lookup yields CDR1 MNHNY and CDR2 SVGAGI (reference sequence). CDR3 in DNA: TGTGCCAGCAGTGGGGGACAGGGAAGGTTCGATGGCTACACCTTC. It yields the protein CASSGGQGRFDGYTF.

The chain recombines TRBV14 with TRBJ2-1; D may be TRBD2 (7 bases). CDR1 and CDR2 from the germline V gene are SGHDN and FVKESK. The CDR3 covers 17 residues. The germline V and J ends were trimmed by 3 bases and 3 bases, with 18 bases remaining between them. The CDR3 DNA reads as TGTGCCAGCAGCCAGGGACATGGGGCGGGAGTCTACAATGAGCAGTTCTTC. Translation gives CASSQGHGAGVYNEQFF.

A remark on this clone: This same CDR3 is encoded by further DNA sequences in the sample. The chain employs TRBV6-5 and TRBJ1-1; D may be TRBD1 (5 bases). The CDR3 has 14 residues. The V gene's germline CDR1 is MNHEY and CDR2 SVGAGI. With 2 bases removed from V and 1 base from J, the gap between germline ends came to 8 bases. The DNA of the CDR3 is TGTGCCAGCAGTTACGGGACGGGGAACACTGAAGCTTTCTTT. Translation gives CASSYGTGNTEAFF.

This chain uses TRBV30 with TRBJ2-1; 9 bases match TRBD2. The ends lost 0 bases at V and 5 bases at J; junction bases unmatched: 2. CDR1 GTSNPN and CDR2 SVGIG come from the germline V gene (reference sequence). The CDR3 runs 14 residues. The CDR3 DNA reads as TGTGCCTGGAGTGTACGACTAGCGGACAATGAGCAGTTCTTC. Protein product: CAWSVRLADNEQFF.

The chain uses TRBV10-2 and TRBJ1-1; D remains ambiguous. The germline V gene encodes CDR1 WSHSY and CDR2 SAAADI. The CDR3 runs to 13 residues. The V end lost 2 bases, the J end lost 1 base, and 5 bases lay between the germline ends. CDR3 sequence reads: CASSEQENTEAFF. CDR3 DNA: TGCGCCAGCAGTGAGCAGGAGAACACTGAAGCTTTCTTT.